The following is a TCR beta chain sequence with its context. The antigen is unknown. This entry belongs to a study of cytomegalovirus exposure and HLA in healthy donors. On the study more broadly: A preliminary data release comprised roughly 85 million unique TCRs obtained from HLA-typed donors. Study-level points and caveats: A later analysis found TCR association rates differed by HLA locus, highest for DRB1 and lowest for HLA-C.

Germline V gene data show CDR1 as GTSNPN and CDR2 as SVGIG (reference sequence). This CDR3 is 14 amino acids long. V dropped 4 bases and J dropped 9; count of bases not matched to a gene: 13. Vbeta (60) and Jbeta (13) primers were used in the PCR. This table comes from immunoSEQ multiplex PCR, and its TCRdb copy is limited to in-frame clones, with some not included. Recorded for this sample: about 120,000 clones. The sequence was obtained from a woman aged 40 to 49 in good health and CMV-seropositive. The chain uses TRBV30 and TRBJ1-1; TRBD1 matches 8 bases. The sequencing input was PBMCs. CDR3 bases: TGTGCCTGGACTCTAAACCGGGACAGGTCTAAAGCTTTCTTT. The encoded protein is CAWTLNRDRSKAFF.